The rows below give T cell receptor beta chains drawn from one sample of a study of T cells in Graves' hyperthyroidism and ophthalmopathy. TCRdb re-called the multiplex PCR reads through MiXCR, storing one row per CDR3 protein. The sample lists fewer than 550,000 distinct CDR3 sequences, roughly a quarter occurring once. The sample consisted of blood. Receptors were obtained from a woman aged 25 to 39 with Graves' ophthalmopathy. The CDR3 runs from the conserved cysteine through the conserved F or W. The order of the fields is D gene, V gene, CDR3 length, clone size, J gene, CDR3 protein, CDR3 DNA. The D gene is left open where the match is weak. Size is omitted from some rows. Given values are once, few, many or a class for expanded clones.

D gene: -
V gene: TRBV18
CDR3 length: 13
clone size: many
J gene: TRBJ1-2
CDR3 protein: CASSTYTTGGYTF
CDR3 DNA: TGTGCCAGCTCCACTTATACGACAGGCGGCTACACCTTC

D gene: TRBD2
V gene: TRBV7-2
CDR3 length: 13
clone size: -
J gene: TRBJ2-5
CDR3 protein: CASSPETRGGQYF
CDR3 DNA: TGTGCCAGCAGCCCCGAGACTAGGGGAGGGCAGTACTTC

D gene: TRBD2
V gene: TRBV3-1
CDR3 length: 17
clone size: -
J gene: TRBJ2-5
CDR3 protein: CASSRRTSGGSQETQYF
CDR3 DNA: TGTGCCAGCAGCCGTCGGACTAGCGGGGGTAGCCAAGAGACCCAGTACTTC

D gene: -
V gene: TRBV11-2
CDR3 length: 16
clone size: many
J gene: TRBJ2-6
CDR3 protein: CASSRPGRSGANVLTF
CDR3 DNA: TGTGCCAGCAGCCGTCCTGGTCGATCTGGGGCCAACGTCCTGACTTTC

D gene: TRBD1
V gene: TRBV20-1
CDR3 length: 14
clone size: once
J gene: TRBJ2-7
CDR3 protein: CSASPGQGGHEQYF
CDR3 DNA: TGCAGTGCTAGCCCGGGACAGGGAGGCCACGAGCAGTACTTC

D gene: -
V gene: TRBV28
CDR3 length: 17
clone size: -
J gene: TRBJ2-3
CDR3 protein: CASTPDGPKKNTDTQYF
CDR3 DNA: TGTGCCAGCACTCCAGACGGACCGAAAAAAAACACAGATACGCAGTATTTT

D gene: TRBD1
V gene: TRBV6-1
CDR3 length: 14
clone size: many
J gene: TRBJ2-5
CDR3 protein: CASRQEGTEETQYF
CDR3 DNA: TGTGCCAGCAGGCAAGAAGGGACAGAAGAGACCCAGTACTTC

D gene: TRBD1
V gene: TRBV29-1
CDR3 length: 12
clone size: -
J gene: TRBJ1-1
CDR3 protein: CSVRQGGTEAFF
CDR3 DNA: TGCAGCGTTAGACAGGGGGGAACTGAAGCTTTCTTT

D gene: -
V gene: TRBV6-5
CDR3 length: 15
clone size: many
J gene: TRBJ1-1
CDR3 protein: CASSYSPKANTEAFF
CDR3 DNA: TGTGCCAGCAGTTACTCCCCGAAAGCGAACACTGAAGCTTTCTTT

D gene: TRBD1
V gene: TRBV6-5
CDR3 length: 17
clone size: many
J gene: TRBJ1-5
CDR3 protein: CASSSNPTGRGNQPQHF
CDR3 DNA: TGTGCCAGCAGTTCGAACCCGACAGGGAGAGGCAATCAGCCCCAGCATTTT

D gene: TRBD1
V gene: TRBV2
CDR3 length: 15
clone size: -
J gene: TRBJ2-5
CDR3 protein: CASSEGTGKGETQYF
CDR3 DNA: TGTGCCAGCAGTGAAGGGACAGGGAAGGGAGAGACCCAGTACTTC

D gene: TRBD2
V gene: TRBV4-1
CDR3 length: 17
clone size: few
J gene: TRBJ2-7
CDR3 protein: CASSQRLAGGPTYEQYF
CDR3 DNA: TGCGCCAGCAGCCAGCGACTAGCGGGGGGGCCAACCTACGAGCAGTACTTC

D gene: TRBD1
V gene: TRBV27
CDR3 length: 13
clone size: many
J gene: TRBJ1-2
CDR3 protein: CASRLQGSSGYTF
CDR3 DNA: TGTGCCAGCAGATTACAGGGGTCTAGTGGCTACACCTTC

D gene: TRBD1
V gene: TRBV27
CDR3 length: 15
clone size: -
J gene: TRBJ2-2
CDR3 protein: CASTKDRVHTGELFF
CDR3 DNA: TGTGCCAGCACTAAGGACAGGGTCCACACCGGGGAGCTGTTTTTT

D gene: TRBD1
V gene: TRBV20-1
CDR3 length: 14
clone size: many
J gene: TRBJ2-2
CDR3 protein: CSAPDRVSTGELFF
CDR3 DNA: TGCAGTGCTCCAGACAGGGTCTCCACCGGGGAGCTGTTTTTT

D gene: TRBD2
V gene: TRBV20-1
CDR3 length: 14
clone size: -
J gene: TRBJ2-7
CDR3 protein: CSAAGTSGNDEQYF
CDR3 DNA: TGCAGTGCGGCCGGGACTAGCGGGAATGACGAGCAGTACTTC

D gene: -
V gene: TRBV20-1
CDR3 length: 13
clone size: many
J gene: TRBJ1-2
CDR3 protein: CSARDQGTSGYTF
CDR3 DNA: TGCAGTGCTAGAGATCAGGGGACGAGCGGCTACACCTTC

D gene: -
V gene: TRBV6-1
CDR3 length: 16
clone size: -
J gene: TRBJ1-5
CDR3 protein: CASSELREGLRQPQHF
CDR3 DNA: TGTGCCAGCAGTGAACTAAGGGAGGGATTAAGGCAGCCCCAGCATTTT

D gene: -
V gene: TRBV29-1
CDR3 length: 14
clone size: many
J gene: TRBJ1-1
CDR3 protein: CSVKLTSGDTEAFF
CDR3 DNA: TGCAGCGTCAAACTTACATCGGGAGACACTGAAGCTTTCTTT

D gene: TRBD1
V gene: TRBV5-1
CDR3 length: 14
clone size: many
J gene: TRBJ2-7
CDR3 protein: CASSLGQGTLRQYF
CDR3 DNA: TGCGCCAGCAGCTTAGGACAGGGGACCCTTCGGCAGTACTTC

D gene: TRBD1
V gene: TRBV6-5
CDR3 length: 14
clone size: many
J gene: TRBJ2-7
CDR3 protein: CASSYGGTGYEQYF
CDR3 DNA: TGTGCCAGCAGTTACGGAGGGACAGGCTACGAGCAGTACTTC

D gene: TRBD1
V gene: TRBV28
CDR3 length: 15
clone size: many
J gene: TRBJ1-5
CDR3 protein: CASSSRQGRGQPQHF
CDR3 DNA: TGTGCCAGCAGTAGCCGACAGGGGAGAGGACAGCCCCAGCATTTT

D gene: TRBD1
V gene: TRBV9
CDR3 length: 14
clone size: many
J gene: TRBJ1-3
CDR3 protein: CASSDDRAGNTIYF
CDR3 DNA: TGTGCCAGCAGCGACGACAGGGCTGGAAACACCATATATTTT

D gene: TRBD1
V gene: TRBV6-5
CDR3 length: 14
clone size: many
J gene: TRBJ1-2
CDR3 protein: CASSYSRQGDGYTF
CDR3 DNA: TGTGCCAGCAGTTACTCGCGGCAGGGGGATGGCTACACCTTC

D gene: -
V gene: TRBV28
CDR3 length: 11
clone size: -
J gene: TRBJ1-5
CDR3 protein: CATGIYQPQHF
CDR3 DNA: TGTGCCACAGGCATTTATCAGCCCCAGCATTTT

D gene: -
V gene: TRBV4-1
CDR3 length: 17
clone size: few
J gene: TRBJ2-7
CDR3 protein: CASSQGSGKTSNDEQYF
CDR3 DNA: TGCGCCAGCAGCCAAGGCTCGGGAAAGACCAGTAACGACGAGCAGTACTTC

D gene: -
V gene: TRBV27
CDR3 length: 15
clone size: many
J gene: TRBJ2-7
CDR3 protein: CASSSGPTDIYEQYF
CDR3 DNA: TGTGCCAGCAGTTCGGGCCCTACTGACATCTACGAGCAGTACTTC

D gene: TRBD2
V gene: TRBV27
CDR3 length: 17
clone size: -
J gene: TRBJ2-7
CDR3 protein: CASSFSLAGVVGYEQYF
CDR3 DNA: TGTGCCAGCAGTTTTTCCCTAGCGGGAGTGGTCGGCTACGAGCAGTACTTC

D gene: -
V gene: TRBV20-1
CDR3 length: 14
clone size: -
J gene: TRBJ1-1
CDR3 protein: CSAPHPGMNTEAFF
CDR3 DNA: TGCAGTGCTCCACATCCGGGGATGAACACTGAAGCTTTCTTT

D gene: -
V gene: TRBV20-1
CDR3 length: 13
clone size: -
J gene: TRBJ1-2
CDR3 protein: CSARDKGRDGYTF
CDR3 DNA: TGCAGTGCTAGAGATAAGGGCAGGGATGGCTACACCTTC

D gene: -
V gene: TRBV15
CDR3 length: 15
clone size: -
J gene: TRBJ2-1
CDR3 protein: CATSGRASSYNEQFF
CDR3 DNA: TGTGCCACCAGCGGGCGGGCGAGCTCCTACAATGAGCAGTTCTTC

D gene: -
V gene: TRBV3-1
CDR3 length: 13
clone size: many
J gene: TRBJ1-3
CDR3 protein: CASTQYSGNTIYF
CDR3 DNA: TGTGCCAGTACGCAATACTCTGGAAACACCATATATTTT